This TCR beta chain is drawn from a study of response to subunit inactivated influenza vaccine. General observations from the study: Each seasonal influenza vaccination recruits few new T cells, the authors suggested.

As for this clonotype: Its antigen is not identified. One junction end disagrees with the germline gene, perhaps due to a read error.

TCRdb re-derived calls from the RT-PCR reads in MiXCR, one entry per CDR3 protein. The sample yields approximately 500,000 distinct CDR3 sequences, 10% to 15% seen once. The CDR3 loop spans 18 amino acids. In germline, CDR1 is SGHVT, CDR2 SQSDAQ. The chain has TRBV7-4 and TRBJ2-6; 7 bases map to TRBD1. Sample: PBMCs from blood, taken 45 days after vaccination. This TCR derives from a man aged 50-60 years who received an inactivated influenza vaccine. Here the CDR3 reads CTSSPIGGRGSGANVLTF. The CDR3 DNA is TGTACCAGCAGCCCCATAGGGGGCCGTGGTTCTGGGGCCAACGTCCTGACTTTC.